This TCR beta chain stems from a study of patients and donors after allogeneic stem cell transplantation. The V and J ends lost 6 bases and 3 bases respectively, with 12 bases between them. The CDR3 covers 14 residues. Each CDR3 protein is one row after TCRdb ran MiXCR on the RT-PCR reads. The table has some 960,000 distinct CDR3 sequences, 18% seen once; the top ten hold 5% to 6.5%. The chain links TRBV12-3 or TRBV12-4 to TRBJ1-3; D gene unclear. The clonotype originates from a human donor who was either an allogeneic HSCT recipient or a stem cell or donor lymphocyte infusion donor (not recorded which). It is not recorded whose cells these are; they may come from a transplant donor. Sequenced: blood, either unsorted or a sorted T cell fraction (not recorded which). As DNA, the CDR3 is TGTGCCAGCAGCGTAGTGAGTGTTGGAAACACCATATATTTT. It translates to CASSVVSVGNTIYF.